The source of this T cell receptor (beta chain) is a study of blood T cells in healthy people across ages. The length of the CDR3 is 16 residues. Germline CDR1 reads SGHAT; CDR2 reads FQNNGV. V gave up 1 base and J gave up 4 bases; unmatched junction bases: 6. Sample-barcoded 5' priming and a J-beta primer mix drove a second PCR of 7 to 11 cycles. A 12-random-nucleotide template-switch adaptor tagged each cDNA molecule. Via MiXCR, TCRdb re-called the 5' RACE reads, giving one row per CDR3 protein. This table has 1.5 million to 2 million distinct CDR3 sequences, around half appearing once. Sequencing was carried out using blood. This sequence joins TRBV11-2 and TRBJ1-2; 10 nucleotides line up with TRBD1. This clonotype was sampled from a woman in her 40s in good health. This CDR3 is CASSLVAGTGVYGYTF. In DNA form, the CDR3 reads TGTGCCAGCAGCTTAGTGGCCGGGACAGGGGTCTATGGCTACACCTTC.